Reported below is one T cell receptor beta chain. This sample was taken from a study of blood T cell repertoires in COVID-19. Background on the study: Samples of COVID-19 (acute and convalescent) were obtained from the United States, Italy and Spain. T cells, B-cell-depleted T cells, or PBMCs provided the cDNA or gDNA that served as material.

Study processing details: Quantification of nucleated cells was approximated via reference gene primer amplification. Clones were sequenced by immunoSEQ multiplex PCR, and TCRdb holds only the in-frame ones, with some missing. D and trimming were read from the DNA, whereas the V and J calls and clone size are those reported in that table. The sample records 220,000 or so clones, almost 85% being singletons. The sequenced sample was peripheral blood. The clonotype originates from an elderly woman with acute or convalescent COVID-19.

The CDR3 sequence is CASSLEGQPYGYTF. As DNA, the CDR3 is TGTGCCAGCAGCTTAGAGGGACAGCCATATGGCTACACCTTC. The rearrangement links TRBV7-8 to TRBJ1-2; 7 bases map to TRBD1. Trimming cost V 1 base and J 5 bases; bases outside gene matches: 4. CDR3 size: 14 residues. Germline values: CDR1 SGHVS, CDR2 FQNEAQ. The full variable domain, its missing parts supplied by reference TRBV7-8 and TRBJ1-2, is GAGVSQSPRYKVAKRGQDVALRCDPISGHVSLFWYQQALGQGPEFLTYFQNEAQLDKSGLPSDRFFAERPEGSVSTLKIQRTQQEDSAVYLCASSLEGQPYGYTFGSGTRLTVV.